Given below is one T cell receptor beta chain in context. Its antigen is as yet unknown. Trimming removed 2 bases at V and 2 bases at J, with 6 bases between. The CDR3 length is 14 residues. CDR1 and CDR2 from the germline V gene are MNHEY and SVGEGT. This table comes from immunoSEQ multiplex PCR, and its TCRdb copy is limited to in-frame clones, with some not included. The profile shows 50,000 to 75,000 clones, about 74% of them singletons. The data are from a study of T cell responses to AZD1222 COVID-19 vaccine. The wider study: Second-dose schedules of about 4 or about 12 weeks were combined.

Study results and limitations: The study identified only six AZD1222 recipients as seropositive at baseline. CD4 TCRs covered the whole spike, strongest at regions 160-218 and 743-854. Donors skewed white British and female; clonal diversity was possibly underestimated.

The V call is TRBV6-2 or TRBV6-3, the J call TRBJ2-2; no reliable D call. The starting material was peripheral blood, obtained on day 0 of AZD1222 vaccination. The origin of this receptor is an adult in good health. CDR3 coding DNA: TGTGCCAGCAGTTACCGGCAAAACACCGGGGAGCTGTTTTTT. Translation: CASSYRQNTGELFF.